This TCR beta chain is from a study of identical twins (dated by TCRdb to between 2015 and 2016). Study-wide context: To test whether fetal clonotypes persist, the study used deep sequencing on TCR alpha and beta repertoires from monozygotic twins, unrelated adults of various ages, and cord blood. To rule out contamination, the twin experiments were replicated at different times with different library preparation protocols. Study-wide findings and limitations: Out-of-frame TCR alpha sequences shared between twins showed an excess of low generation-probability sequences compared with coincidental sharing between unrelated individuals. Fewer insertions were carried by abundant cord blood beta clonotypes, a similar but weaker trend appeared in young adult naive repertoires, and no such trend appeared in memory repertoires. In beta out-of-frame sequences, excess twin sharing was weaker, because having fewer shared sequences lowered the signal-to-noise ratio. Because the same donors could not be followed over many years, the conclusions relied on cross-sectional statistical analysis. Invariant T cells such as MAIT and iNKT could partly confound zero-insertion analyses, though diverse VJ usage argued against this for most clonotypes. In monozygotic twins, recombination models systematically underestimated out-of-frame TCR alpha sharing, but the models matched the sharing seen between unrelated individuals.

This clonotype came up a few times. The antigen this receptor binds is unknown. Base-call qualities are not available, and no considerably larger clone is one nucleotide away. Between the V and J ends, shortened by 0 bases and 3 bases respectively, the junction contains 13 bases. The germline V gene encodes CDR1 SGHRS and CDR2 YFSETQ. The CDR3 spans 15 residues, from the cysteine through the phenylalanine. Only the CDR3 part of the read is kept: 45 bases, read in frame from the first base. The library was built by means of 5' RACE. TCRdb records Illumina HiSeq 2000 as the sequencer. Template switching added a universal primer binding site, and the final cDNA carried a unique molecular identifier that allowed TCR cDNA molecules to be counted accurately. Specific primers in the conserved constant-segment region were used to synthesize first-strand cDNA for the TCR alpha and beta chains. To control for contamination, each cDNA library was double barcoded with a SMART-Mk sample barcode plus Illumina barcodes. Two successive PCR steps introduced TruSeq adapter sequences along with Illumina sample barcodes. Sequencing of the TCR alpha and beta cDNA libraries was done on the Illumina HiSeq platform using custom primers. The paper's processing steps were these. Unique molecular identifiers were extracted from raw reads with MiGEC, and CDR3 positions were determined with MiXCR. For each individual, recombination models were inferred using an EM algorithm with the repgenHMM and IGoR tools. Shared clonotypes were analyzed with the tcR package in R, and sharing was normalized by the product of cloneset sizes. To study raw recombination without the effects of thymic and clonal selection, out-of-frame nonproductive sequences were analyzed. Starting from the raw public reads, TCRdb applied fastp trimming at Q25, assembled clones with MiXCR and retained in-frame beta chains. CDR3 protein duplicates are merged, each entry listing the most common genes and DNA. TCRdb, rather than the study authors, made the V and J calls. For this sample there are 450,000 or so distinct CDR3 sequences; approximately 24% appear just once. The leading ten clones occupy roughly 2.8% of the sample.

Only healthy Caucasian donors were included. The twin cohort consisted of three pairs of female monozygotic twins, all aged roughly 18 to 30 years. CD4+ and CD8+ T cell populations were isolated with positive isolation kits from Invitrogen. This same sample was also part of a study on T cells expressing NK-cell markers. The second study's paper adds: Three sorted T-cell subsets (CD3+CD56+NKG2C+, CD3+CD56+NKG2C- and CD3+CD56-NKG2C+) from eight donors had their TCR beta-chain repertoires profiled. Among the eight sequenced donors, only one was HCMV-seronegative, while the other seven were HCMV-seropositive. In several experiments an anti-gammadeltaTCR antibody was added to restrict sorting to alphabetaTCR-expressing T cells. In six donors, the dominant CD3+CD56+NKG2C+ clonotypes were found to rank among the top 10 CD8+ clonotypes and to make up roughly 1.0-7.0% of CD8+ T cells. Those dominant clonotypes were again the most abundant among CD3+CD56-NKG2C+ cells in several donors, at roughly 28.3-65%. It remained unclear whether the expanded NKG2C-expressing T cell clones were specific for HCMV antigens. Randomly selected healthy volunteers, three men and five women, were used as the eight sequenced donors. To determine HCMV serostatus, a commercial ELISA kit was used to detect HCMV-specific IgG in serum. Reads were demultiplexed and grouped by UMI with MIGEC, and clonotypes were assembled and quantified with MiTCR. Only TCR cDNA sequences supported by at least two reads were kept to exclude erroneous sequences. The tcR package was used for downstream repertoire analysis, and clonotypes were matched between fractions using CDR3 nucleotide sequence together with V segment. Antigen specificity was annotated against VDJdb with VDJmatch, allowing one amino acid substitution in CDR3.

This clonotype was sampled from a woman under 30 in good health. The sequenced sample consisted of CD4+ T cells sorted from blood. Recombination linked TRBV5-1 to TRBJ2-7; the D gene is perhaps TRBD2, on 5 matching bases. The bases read TGCGCCAGCAGCTTGGCGGACTCGGGCTTCTACGAGCAGTACTTC. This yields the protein CASSLADSGFYEQYF.